This T cell receptor beta chain comes out of a study of shared clonotypes between healthy human individuals (dated by TCRdb to about 2020). For context, the study as a whole: The cohort comprised a couple of women and a few men aged 18 to 49 years. For each donor, three plates each were used for CD4 naive and CD4 memory, two plates were used for CD8 naive, and one plate was used for CD8 memory. To estimate repertoire size and how much clonotype sharing occurs between individuals, the study deeply sequenced the blood TCR repertoires of several healthy adults. Libraries were prepared and TCR repertoires were sequenced by different laboratories using diverse techniques, in order to increase sequencing depth and limit assay-specific biases. Per donor, leukapheresis produced somewhere between about 0.94 and 9 billion PBMCs.

Study-level results and caveats: Pairwise subsampling led to the expectation that sequencing depth would affect the degree of clonotype sharing among donors. Across a handful of donors, approximately 4.6% of naive CD4, around 3.5% of naive CD8, approximately 2.5% of memory CD4, and 0.4% of memory CD8 clonotypes were shared. Incomplete sequencing was indicated by rarefaction of sorted-subset datasets, despite the large sequencing depth. Compared with non-shared clonotypes, the clonotypes found in all four sorted-subset donors had higher generation probabilities. Sampling was restricted to blood, and TCR repertoires in tissues likely differ from the TCR repertoires found in blood. Larger estimated clonotype richness was generally found for naive subsets than for memory subsets. Because the study included a small number of donors, the genetic and exposure-history diversity represented was limited.

Using the deep immunoSEQ assay, TCR CDR3 regions were amplified from genomic DNA by multiplex PCR. Extracted genomic DNA from each cell subset was spread evenly across all wells of several immunoSEQ 96-well plates, with each plate serving as a replicate. For sorted subsets, around 200 ng genomic DNA, equal to 25,000 to 35,000 T cell genomes, was loaded into each replicate PCR. The purified libraries were quantified using a Qubit 3.0 fluorometer, sized with a Bioanalyzer 2100, and then quantified again using the KAPA Library Quantification kit. Each immunoSEQ 96-well plate was sequenced on its own single-read 150-cycle Illumina NextSeq 550 flow cell. Processing in the source paper ran as follows. Because the immunoSEQ output held only junctional sequences and lacked quality scores, the filtering could not match the filtering applied to full-length reads. To assign V/J genes and CDR3, sequences were annotated using PyIR, a Python wrapper for IgBLAST v1.9, with IMGT germline references. Reads with weak V/J assignments (E-value above 1e-6), missing CDR3, stop codons, out-of-frame junctions, or ambiguous translated residues were removed. A V3J clonotype was defined by an identical inferred V gene, J gene, and CDR3 amino acid sequence. Percentage overlap between repertoires was computed as shared unique clonotypes divided by the size of the smaller repertoire. Repertoire richness was assessed with RTK rarefaction, the Chao1 estimator, and Recon v2.1 estimates of unobserved clonotypes. For all TCRbeta clonotypes obtained by the gDNA method from a handful of donors, generation probabilities were computed with OLGA. Not all clones reach the TCRdb copy of this immuneACCESS table, which keeps in-frame sequences only. Checked studies attribute under half of the gap to unresolved V genes and leave the rest unexplained. V and J calls and clone size are given by that table; D and trimming were obtained from the DNA. This sample holds a few million clones; 93% were observed only once. The leading ten clones occupy over 1.5% of the sample.

Via the germline V gene, CDR1 is SQVTM and CDR2 ANQGSEA. The CDR3 sequence holds 13 residues, the cysteine and phenylalanine included. CDR3 DNA is the only sequence kept; it has 39 bases, read in frame from the first base. V drops 4 bases and J drops 5 bases, leaving 14 bases in between. Concerning this clone itself: Its antigen has not been determined. No much larger clone exists at a distance of one base, and base qualities are not known.

CD8 naive samples were CD45RO-negative cells positively selected for CCR7, giving a CD45RA+CCR7+ population that excluded TemRA cells. Healthy HIV-negative adults with no recently reported acute infections or vaccinations were included as donors. All donors were Caucasian adults living in Nashville, Tennessee, USA. Blood was obtained by leukapheresis, after which PBMCs were separated by Ficoll-Histopaque density gradient centrifugation and cryopreserved in liquid nitrogen vapor phase. Purity and quantity of every magnetically sorted T cell population were checked by analytical flow cytometry. Genomic DNA was isolated from every sorted fraction and measured by UV absorbance on a Nanodrop 2000c.

This TCR was sampled from a man between 18 and 35 years old in good health. Some clones in this sample may be carry-over from other donors' samples. The sample was naive CD8+ T cells from PBMCs. What the cell subset or site label conveys for this sample: CD45RA+CCR7+. The receptor chain draws on TRBV29-1 and TRBJ1-2, and perhaps TRBD1 as D gene, on 6 matching bases. The CDR3 in this case is CSVGVGGRYGYTF. The DNA sequence follows: TGCAGCGTTGGGGTCGGGGGCCGGTATGGCTACACCTTC. When the CDR3 is completed using the reference TRBV29-1 and TRBJ1-2 genes on either side, the full variable domain is SAVISQKPSRDICQRGTSLTIQCQVDSQVTMMFWYRQQPGQSLTLIATANQGSEATYESGFVIDKFPISRPNLTFSTLTVSNMSPEDSSIYLCSVGVGGRYGYTFGSGTRLTVV.